This T cell receptor (beta chain) comes out of a study of beta chain features in type 1 diabetes. Study in general: All samples yielded around 99 million examined sorted cells. Study observations and caveats: The analysis here could not establish whether HLA type shapes TCRB rearrangement. Relative to healthy donors, patients appeared to have naive, central memory and Treg TCRB repertoires that were more similar. TCRB CDR3 length was moderately but significantly reduced in all four CD4+ subsets of Type 1 diabetes patients.

The CDR3 runs 15 residues. Germline V gene data show CDR1 as SGHRS and CDR2 as YFSETQ. After removal of 1 base from V and 3 bases from J, the junction contained 6 bases not matched to a gene. A remark on this clone: No antigen is known for it.

The authors reverse transcribed all of the isolated RNA, so sequencing captured expressed TCRB transcripts. Generated by immunoSEQ multiplex PCR, the TCRdb table keeps only in-frame clones and is missing some. The sample lists 300,000 to 350,000 clones, over 7% occurring once. One heparinised blood draw, averaging roughly 120 mL, came from each donor. This clonotype was obtained from a man younger than 45 with type 1 diabetes. This chain uses TRBV5-1 with TRBJ2-5; TRBD2 agrees at 7 bases. Source material: central memory CD4+ T cells from blood. As DNA, the CDR3 is TGCGCCAGCAGCTTGTACGCGGGGAGGGAAGAGACCCAGTACTTC. Its protein product is CASSLYAGREETQYF.